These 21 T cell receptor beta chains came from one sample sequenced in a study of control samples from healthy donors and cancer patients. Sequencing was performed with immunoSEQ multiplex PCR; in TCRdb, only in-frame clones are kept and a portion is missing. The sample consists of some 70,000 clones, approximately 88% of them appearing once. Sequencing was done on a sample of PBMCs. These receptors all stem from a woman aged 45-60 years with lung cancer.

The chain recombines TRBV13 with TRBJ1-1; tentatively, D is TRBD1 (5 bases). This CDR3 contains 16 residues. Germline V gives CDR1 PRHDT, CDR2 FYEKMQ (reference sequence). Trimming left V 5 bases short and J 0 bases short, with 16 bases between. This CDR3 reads CASSRGQSRLNTEAFF. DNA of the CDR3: TGTGCCAGCAGCAGGGGCCAGTCTCGCTTGAACACTGAAGCTTTCTTT.

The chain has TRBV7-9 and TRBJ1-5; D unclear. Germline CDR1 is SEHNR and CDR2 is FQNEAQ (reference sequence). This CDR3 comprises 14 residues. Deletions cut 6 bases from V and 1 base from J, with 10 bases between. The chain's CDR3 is CASSSGRSNQPQHF. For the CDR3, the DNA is TGTGCCAGCAGTTCAGGACGGAGCAATCAGCCCCAGCATTTT.

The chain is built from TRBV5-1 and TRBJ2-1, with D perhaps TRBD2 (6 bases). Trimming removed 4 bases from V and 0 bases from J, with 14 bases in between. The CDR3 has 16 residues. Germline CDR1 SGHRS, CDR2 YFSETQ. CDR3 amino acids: CASSLPRGSSYNEQFF. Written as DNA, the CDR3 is TGCGCCAGCAGCCTACCCCGGGGGAGCTCCTACAATGAGCAGTTCTTC.

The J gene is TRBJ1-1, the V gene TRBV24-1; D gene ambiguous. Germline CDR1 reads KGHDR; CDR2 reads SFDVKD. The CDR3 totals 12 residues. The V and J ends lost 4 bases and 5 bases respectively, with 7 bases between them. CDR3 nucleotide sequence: TGTGCCACCAGTGACCCGGGGACTGAAGCTTTCTTT. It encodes CATSDPGTEAFF.

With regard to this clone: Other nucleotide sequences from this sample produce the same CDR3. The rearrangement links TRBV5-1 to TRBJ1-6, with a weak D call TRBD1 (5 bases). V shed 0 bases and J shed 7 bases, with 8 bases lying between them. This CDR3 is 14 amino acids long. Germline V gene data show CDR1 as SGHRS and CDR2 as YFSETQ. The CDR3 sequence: CASSLGDGNSPLHF. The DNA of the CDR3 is TGCGCCAGCAGCTTGGGGGACGGCAATTCACCCCTCCACTTT.

CDR3 in amino acids: CASRSGGRGVHNEQFF. The CDR3 bases are TGTGCCAGCAGGTCAGGGGGCAGGGGGGTCCACAATGAGCAGTTCTTC. The rearrangement uses TRBV7-9 and TRBJ2-1; 8 positions match TRBD1. V gave up 6 bases and J gave up 5 bases; unmatched junction bases: 12. CDR1 is SEHNR and CDR2 is FQNEAQ in the germline V gene (reference sequence). The CDR3 is made up of 16 amino acids. Full variable domain (missing parts from reference TRBV7-9 and TRBJ2-1): DTGVSQNPRHKITKRGQNVTFRCDPISEHNRLYWYRQTLGQGPEFLTYFQNEAQLEKSRLLSDRFSAERPKGSFSTLEIQRTEQGDSAMYLCASRSGGRGVHNEQFFGPGTRLTVL.

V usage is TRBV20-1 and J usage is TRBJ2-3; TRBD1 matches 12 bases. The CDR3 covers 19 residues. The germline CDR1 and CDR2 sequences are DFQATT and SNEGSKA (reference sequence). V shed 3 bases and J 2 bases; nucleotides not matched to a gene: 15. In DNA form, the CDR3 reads TGCAGTGCTAGTTCCGGGACAGGGGGCCCCAACCGCTACACAGATACGCAGTATTTT. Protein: CSASSGTGGPNRYTDTQYF.

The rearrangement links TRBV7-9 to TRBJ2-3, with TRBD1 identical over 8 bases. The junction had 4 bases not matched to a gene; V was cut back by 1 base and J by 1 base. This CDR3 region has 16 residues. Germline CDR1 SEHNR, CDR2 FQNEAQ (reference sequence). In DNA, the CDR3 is TGTGCCAGCAGCTTAGTGACGGGACAGGGCACAGATACGCAGTATTTT. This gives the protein CASSLVTGQGTDTQYF.

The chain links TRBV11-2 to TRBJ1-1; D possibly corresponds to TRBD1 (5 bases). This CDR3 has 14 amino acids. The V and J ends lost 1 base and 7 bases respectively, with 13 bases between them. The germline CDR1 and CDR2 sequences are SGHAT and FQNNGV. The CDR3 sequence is CASSLGAGLFEAFF. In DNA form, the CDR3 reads TGTGCCAGCAGCTTAGGGGCAGGGCTATTTGAAGCTTTCTTT.

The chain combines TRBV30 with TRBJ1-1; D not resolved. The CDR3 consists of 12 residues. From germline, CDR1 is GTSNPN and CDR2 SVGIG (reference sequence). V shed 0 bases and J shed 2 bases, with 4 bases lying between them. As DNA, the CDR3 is TGTGCCTGGAGTGTAACTAACACTGAAGCTTTCTTT. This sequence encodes CAWSVTNTEAFF.

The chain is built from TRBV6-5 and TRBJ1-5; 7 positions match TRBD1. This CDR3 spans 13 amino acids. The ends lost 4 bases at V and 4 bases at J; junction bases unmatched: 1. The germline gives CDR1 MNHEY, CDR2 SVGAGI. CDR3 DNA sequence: TGTGCCAGCAGTTTACAGGGGAATCAGCCCCAGCATTTT. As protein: CASSLQGNQPQHF.

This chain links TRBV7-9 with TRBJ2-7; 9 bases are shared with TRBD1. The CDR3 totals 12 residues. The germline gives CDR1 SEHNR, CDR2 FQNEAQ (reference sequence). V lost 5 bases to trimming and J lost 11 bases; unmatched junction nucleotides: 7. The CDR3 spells CASSTTTGGEYF. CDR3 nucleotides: TGTGCCAGCAGCACGACGACAGGGGGAGAGTACTTC.

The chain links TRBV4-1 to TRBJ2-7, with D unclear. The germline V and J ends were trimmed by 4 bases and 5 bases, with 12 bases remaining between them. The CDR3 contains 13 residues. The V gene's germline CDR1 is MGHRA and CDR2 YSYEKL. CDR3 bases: TGCGCCAGCAGCCCCTGGGTTGGGGACGAGCAGTACTTC. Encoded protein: CASSPWVGDEQYF.

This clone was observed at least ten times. The CDR3 DNA reads TGTGCCAGCAGGGCAGGGGATTCACCCCTCCACTTT. This encodes CASRAGDSPLHF. The chain joins TRBV7-9 to TRBJ1-6; possibly TRBD1 for D (6 bases). Trimming left V 6 bases short and J 8 bases short, with 8 bases between. Germline V lookup: CDR1 SEHNR, CDR2 FQNEAQ (reference sequence). This CDR3 has 12 residues.

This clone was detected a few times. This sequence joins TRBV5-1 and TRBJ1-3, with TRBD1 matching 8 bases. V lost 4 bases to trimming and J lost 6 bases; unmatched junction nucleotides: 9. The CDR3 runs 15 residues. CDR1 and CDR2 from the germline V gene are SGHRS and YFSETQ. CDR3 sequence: CASSVQGARENTIYF. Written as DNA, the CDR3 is TGCGCCAGCAGCGTCCAGGGGGCGCGGGAAAACACCATATATTTT.

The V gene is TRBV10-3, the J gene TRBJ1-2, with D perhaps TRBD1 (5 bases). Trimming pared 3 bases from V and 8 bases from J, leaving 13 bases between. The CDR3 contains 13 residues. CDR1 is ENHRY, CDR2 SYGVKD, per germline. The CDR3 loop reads CAISDLQGGGYTF. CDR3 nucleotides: TGTGCCATCAGTGATCTTCAGGGTGGAGGCTACACCTTC.

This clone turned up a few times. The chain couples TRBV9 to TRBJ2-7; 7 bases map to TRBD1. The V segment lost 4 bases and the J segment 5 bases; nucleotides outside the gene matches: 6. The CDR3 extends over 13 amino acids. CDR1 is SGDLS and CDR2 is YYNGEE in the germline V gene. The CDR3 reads CASSSRQGNEQYF. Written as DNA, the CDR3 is TGTGCCAGCAGCTCAAGACAGGGAAACGAGCAGTACTTC.

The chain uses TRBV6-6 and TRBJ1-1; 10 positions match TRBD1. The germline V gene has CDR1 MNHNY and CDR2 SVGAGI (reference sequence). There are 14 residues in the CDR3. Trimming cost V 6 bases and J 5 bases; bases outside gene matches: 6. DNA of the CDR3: TGTGCCAGCAGACCGACAGGGGGCCCGACTGAAGCTTTCTTT. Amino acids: CASRPTGGPTEAFF.

CDR3 nucleotide sequence: TGTGCCAGCAGTTTATCCTGGGGCGGCGACGAGCAGTACTTC. Translation: CASSLSWGGDEQYF. The gene calls are TRBV27 and TRBJ2-7; possibly TRBD1 for D (5 bases). Trimming cost V 0 bases and J 5 bases, with 11 bases left between them. The CDR3 sequence is 14 residues long. In germline, CDR1 is MNHEY, CDR2 SMNVEV (reference sequence).

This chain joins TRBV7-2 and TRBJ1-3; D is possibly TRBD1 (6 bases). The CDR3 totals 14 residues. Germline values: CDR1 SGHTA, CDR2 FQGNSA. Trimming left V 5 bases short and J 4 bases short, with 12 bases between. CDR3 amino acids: CASSPSGEGNTIYF. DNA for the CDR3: TGTGCCAGCAGCCCTTCAGGGGAAGGAAACACCATATATTTT.

CDR3 nucleotides: TGTGCCAGCAGCTTAACAATAGGGGGTACTGAAGCTTTCTTT. Protein product: CASSLTIGGTEAFF. The chain combines TRBV7-2 with TRBJ1-1, with D possibly TRBD1 on 6 matching bases. The CDR3 contains 14 residues. V dropped 2 bases and J dropped 5 bases, with 12 bases sitting between them. In germline, CDR1 is SGHTA, CDR2 FQGNSA.